This passage covers 2 T cell receptor beta chains from one sample sequenced in a study of blood T cell repertoires in COVID-19. Only in-frame clones appear in the TCRdb table, and some are missing; sequencing was by immunoSEQ multiplex PCR. The sample lists roughly 32,000 clones, about nine tenths occurring once. The sample was peripheral blood. Receptors originate from a man aged 60 to 75 with active COVID-19.

In this sample, this clone turned up once. The CDR3 spells CAWSVRNEAFF. DNA of the CDR3: TGTGCCTGGAGTGTGCGAAATGAAGCTTTCTTT. The J gene is TRBJ1-1, the V gene TRBV30; D is undetermined. The CDR3 has 11 amino acids. CDR1 and CDR2 (germline): GTSNPN, SVGIG (reference sequence). V lost 0 bases, J lost 7 bases, and 6 bases lay in between. Full variable domain (remainder filled in from reference TRBV30 and TRBJ1-1): SQTIHQWPATLVQPVGSPLSLECTVEGTSNPNLYWYRQAAGRGLQLLFYSVGIGQISSEVPQNLSASRPQDRQFILSSKKLLLSDSGFYLCAWSVRNEAFFGQGTRLTVV.

This clone appeared a single time. The CDR3 reads CSVQAGTRPEQYF. CDR3 bases: TGCAGCGTGCAGGCCGGGACTAGACCTGAGCAGTACTTC. The chain carries TRBV29-1 and TRBJ2-7, with 8 bases aligning to TRBD2. Per the germline V gene, CDR1 is SQVTM and CDR2 is ANQGSEA. V shed 6 bases and J 7 bases; nucleotides not matched to a gene: 11. This CDR3 contains 13 residues.